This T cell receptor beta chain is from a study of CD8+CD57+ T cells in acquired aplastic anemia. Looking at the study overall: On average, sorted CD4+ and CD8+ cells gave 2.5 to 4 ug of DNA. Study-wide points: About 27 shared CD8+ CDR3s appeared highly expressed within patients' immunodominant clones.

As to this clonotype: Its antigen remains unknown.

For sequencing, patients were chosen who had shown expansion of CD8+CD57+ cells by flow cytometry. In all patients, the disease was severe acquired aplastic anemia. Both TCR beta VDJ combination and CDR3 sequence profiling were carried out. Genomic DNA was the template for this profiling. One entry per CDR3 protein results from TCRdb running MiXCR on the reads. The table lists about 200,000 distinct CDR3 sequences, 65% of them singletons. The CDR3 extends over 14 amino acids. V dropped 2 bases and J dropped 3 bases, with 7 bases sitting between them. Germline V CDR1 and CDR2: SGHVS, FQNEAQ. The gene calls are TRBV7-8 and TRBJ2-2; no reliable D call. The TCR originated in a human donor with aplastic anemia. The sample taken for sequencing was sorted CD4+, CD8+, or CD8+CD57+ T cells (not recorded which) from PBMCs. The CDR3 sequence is CASSLNRYTGELFF. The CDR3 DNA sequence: TGTGCCAGCAGCTTAAACCGATACACCGGGGAGCTGTTTTTT.